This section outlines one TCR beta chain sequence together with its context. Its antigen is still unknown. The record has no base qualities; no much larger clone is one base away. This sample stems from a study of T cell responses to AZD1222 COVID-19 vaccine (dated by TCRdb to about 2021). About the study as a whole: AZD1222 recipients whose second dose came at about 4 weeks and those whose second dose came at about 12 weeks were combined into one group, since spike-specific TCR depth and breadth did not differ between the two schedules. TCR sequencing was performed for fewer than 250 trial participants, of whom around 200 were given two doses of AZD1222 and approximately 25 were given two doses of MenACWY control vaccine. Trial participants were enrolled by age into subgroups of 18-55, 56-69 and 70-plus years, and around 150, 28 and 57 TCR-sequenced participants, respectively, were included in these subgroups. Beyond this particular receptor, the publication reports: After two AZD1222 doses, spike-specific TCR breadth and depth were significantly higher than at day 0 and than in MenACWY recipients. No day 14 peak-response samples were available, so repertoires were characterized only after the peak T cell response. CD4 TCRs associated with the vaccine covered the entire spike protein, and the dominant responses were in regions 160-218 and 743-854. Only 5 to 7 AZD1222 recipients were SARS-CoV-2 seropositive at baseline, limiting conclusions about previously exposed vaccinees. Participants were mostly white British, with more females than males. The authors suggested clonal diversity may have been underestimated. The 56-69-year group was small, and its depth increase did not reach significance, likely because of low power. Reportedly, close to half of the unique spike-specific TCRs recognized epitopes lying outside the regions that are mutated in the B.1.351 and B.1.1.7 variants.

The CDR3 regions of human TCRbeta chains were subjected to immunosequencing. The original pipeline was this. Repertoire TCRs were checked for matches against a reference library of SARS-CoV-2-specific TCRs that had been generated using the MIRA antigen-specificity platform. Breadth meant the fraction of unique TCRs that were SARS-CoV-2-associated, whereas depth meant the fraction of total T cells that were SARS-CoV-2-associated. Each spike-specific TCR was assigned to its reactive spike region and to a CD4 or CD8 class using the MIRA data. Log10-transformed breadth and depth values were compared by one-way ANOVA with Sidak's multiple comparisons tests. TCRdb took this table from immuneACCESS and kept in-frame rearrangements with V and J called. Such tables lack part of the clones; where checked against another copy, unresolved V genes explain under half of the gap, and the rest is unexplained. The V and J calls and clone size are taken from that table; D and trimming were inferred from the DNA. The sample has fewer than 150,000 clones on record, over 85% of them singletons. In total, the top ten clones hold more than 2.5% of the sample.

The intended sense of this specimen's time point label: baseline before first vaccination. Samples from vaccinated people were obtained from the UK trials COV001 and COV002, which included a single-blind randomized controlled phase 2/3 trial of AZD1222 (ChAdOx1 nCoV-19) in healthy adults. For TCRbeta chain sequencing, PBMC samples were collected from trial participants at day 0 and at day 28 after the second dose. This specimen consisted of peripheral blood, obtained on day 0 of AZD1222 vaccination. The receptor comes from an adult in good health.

The CDR3 protein sequence reads: CASSPGTGGNEQYF. The nucleotide sequence reads TGTGCCAGTAGCCCCGGGACAGGGGGCAACGAGCAGTACTTC. The chain couples TRBV19 to TRBJ2-7; the central 12 bases match TRBD1. Measured from the cysteine to the phenylalanine, the CDR3 is 14 residues long. Only the CDR3 portion is preserved as DNA: 42 bases, with reading frame beginning at the first base. V loses 6 bases at its end and J loses 5 bases; junction bases beyond the gene matches: 5. Based on the germline V gene (reference sequence), the CDR1 and CDR2 sequences are LNHDA and SQIVND.